The 11 T cell receptor beta chains listed next were all sequenced from one sample in a study of cytomegalovirus exposure and HLA in healthy donors. Amplification used 60 Vbeta primers and 13 Jbeta primers. TCRdb keeps only in-frame clones here, not all; method: immunoSEQ multiplex PCR. Of around 150,000 clones listed, 60% to 85% are singletons. The source material was PBMCs. Receptors originate from a woman in her 40s in good health and CMV-seronegative.

The V and J genes are TRBV6-5 and TRBJ2-5, with D tentatively TRBD1 (5 bases). The DNA end is more similar to TRBJ2-7, so the J call may be wrong. Germline-derived CDR1 and CDR2 are MNHEY and SVGAGI. There are 11 residues in the CDR3. This CDR3 is CASGRGYEQYF. CDR3 coding DNA: TGTGCCAGCGGAAGGGGCTACGAGCAGTACTTC.

CDR3 amino acids: CASSHLDRSYGYTF. In nucleotides, the CDR3 is TGCGCCAGCAGCCACTTGGACAGGAGTTACGGCTACACCTTC. The chain carries TRBV4-1 and TRBJ1-2, with 7 bases aligning to TRBD1. Trimming cost V 3 bases and J 8 bases; bases outside gene matches: 9. Germline V CDR1 and CDR2: MGHRA, YSYEKL. This CDR3 region has 14 residues.

The rearrangement joins TRBV2 to TRBJ2-1; D is undetermined. This CDR3 is built from 11 residues. V lost 7 bases and J 4 bases, leaving 5 bases between the germline ends. Per germline, CDR1 SNHLY and CDR2 FYNNEI. The CDR3 loop reads CASNLYNEQFF. In nucleotides, the CDR3 is TGTGCCAGCAACCTATACAATGAGCAGTTCTTC. The full variable domain, its missing parts supplied by reference TRBV2 and TRBJ2-1, is EPEVTQTPSHQVTQMGQEVILRCVPISNHLYFYWYRQILGQKVEFLVSFYNNEISEKSEIFDDQFSVERPDGSNFTLKIRSTKLEDSAMYFCASNLYNEQFFGPGTRLTVL.

This clone was seen once. The rearrangement links TRBV5-1 to TRBJ2-2; D gene ambiguous. The germline V gene has CDR1 SGHRS and CDR2 YFSETQ. Trimming cost V 7 bases and J 0 bases, with 13 bases left between them. This CDR3 has 15 residues. The DNA for the CDR3 is TGCGCCAGCCGAGGATTCCGGACGAACACCGGGGAGCTGTTTTTT. As protein: CASRGFRTNTGELFF.

This clone was detected only a few times. V gene TRBV6-5 combines with J gene TRBJ1-1; 9 nucleotides line up with TRBD1. This CDR3 is 15 amino acids long. Looked up from germline, CDR1 is MNHEY and CDR2 is SVGAGI. Germline trimming cut 6 bases from V and 6 bases from J; bases unmatched to any gene: 11. The CDR3 sequence is CASSLEGQGLSEAFF. The CDR3 DNA sequence: TGTGCCAGCAGCCTGGAGGGACAGGGTCTTTCTGAAGCTTTCTTT.

The chain joins TRBV5-1 to TRBJ1-1; TRBD1 aligns across 7 bases. CDR3 length equals 15 residues. V was clipped by 3 bases and J by 2 bases; unmatched bases: 7. Germline CDR1 is SGHRS and CDR2 is YFSETQ. In nucleotides, the CDR3 is TGCGCCAGCAGCTCCGGGACAGCTATAAACACTGAAGCTTTCTTT. Amino acid sequence: CASSSGTAINTEAFF.

This chain uses TRBV6-1 with TRBJ1-5; the match to TRBD1 covers 7 bases. The CDR3 totals 15 residues. Germline V gene data show CDR1 as MNHNS and CDR2 as SASEGT. The V gene end was trimmed by 5 bases and the J gene end by 1 base; junction bases not matched to a gene: 5. CDR3: CASSWDSLSNQPQHF. Written as DNA, the CDR3 is TGTGCCAGCAGTTGGGACAGCCTAAGCAATCAGCCCCAGCATTTT.

The J gene is TRBJ2-2, the V gene TRBV5-1; D is perhaps TRBD2 (7 bases). V was shortened by 0 bases and J by 3 bases, with 15 bases between the two germline ends. In germline, CDR1 is SGHRS, CDR2 YFSETQ. The CDR3 sequence is 17 residues long. The CDR3 DNA sequence: TGCGCCAGCAGCTTGGTGAGGGGGGGCCTGTACACCGGGGAGCTGTTTTTT. Residues: CASSLVRGGLYTGELFF.

This chain connects TRBV27 to TRBJ2-7, with D possibly being TRBD2 (5 bases). The germline V gene has CDR1 MNHEY and CDR2 SMNVEV (reference sequence). Trimming stripped 3 bases from V and 3 bases from J, with 6 bases between. The CDR3 has 12 residues. For the CDR3, the DNA is TGTGCCAGCAGTTTCCGGGGCTACGAGCAGTACTTC. It encodes CASSFRGYEQYF.

This clone turned up a few times. The chain joins TRBV28 to TRBJ2-5, with 10 bases that match TRBD2. V dropped 5 bases and J dropped 4; count of bases not matched to a gene: 7. The germline gives CDR1 MDHEN, CDR2 SYDVKM. The CDR3 sequence is 15 residues long. The CDR3 DNA reads TGTGCCAGCAGTCTCAGCGGGGGGGTTTTAGAGACCCAGTACTTC. Amino acids: CASSLSGGVLETQYF.

The CDR3 DNA sequence: TGTGCCAGCAGTGCGGGTGGAGGGAGAACCTACGAGCAGTACTTC. Its protein is CASSAGGGRTYEQYF. This sequence joins TRBV28 and TRBJ2-7; possible D gene TRBD2, 6 bases. The germline CDR1 and CDR2 sequences are MDHEN and SYDVKM. The V end was cut by 5 bases, the J end by 2 bases, with 16 bases between. The CDR3 contains 15 residues.